The subject of this entry is one T cell receptor beta chain. The sample is drawn from a study of blood T cell repertoires in COVID-19. Assay used: immunoSEQ multiplex PCR; TCRdb lists only in-frame clones, some missing. The sample lists 160,000 or so clones; about 85% were seen once. Germline CDR1 is SEHNR and CDR2 is FQNEAQ (reference sequence). J was trimmed by 4 bases and V by 1 base; bases with no gene match: 4. CDR3 length: 14 amino acids. J is TRBJ2-7 and V is TRBV7-9, with 7 nucleotides matching TRBD2. This sequence was found in a woman aged 40 to 49 with acute COVID-19. The sequenced sample consisted of PBMCs or T cells enriched from blood (not recorded which). The CDR3 loop reads CASSLEGGVYEQYF. The CDR3 DNA sequence: TGTGCCAGCAGCTTAGAGGGAGGGGTTTACGAGCAGTACTTC.